This T cell receptor beta chain was identified in a study of Tregs in tolerant kidney transplant recipients. General study results and limits: Biological reproducibility was not directly addressed, but technical replication error appeared minimal. Activated donor B cell expansion appeared to reveal the most relevant donor-specific TCRbeta repertoire.

The V gene end was trimmed by 6 bases and the J gene end by 5 bases; junction bases not matched to a gene: 7. CDR1 and CDR2 from the germline V gene are SQVTM and ANQGSEA. The CDR3 is made up of 13 amino acids. About this clone: Its antigen is not known.

Sequencing used immunoSEQ multiplex PCR; TCRdb keeps in-frame clones, though not all of them. The sample consists of about 73,000 clones, around 93% of them appearing once. Unstimulated Tregs (CD4+CD25+CD127-) and CD4+CD25- non-Tregs were sorted from PBMCs. The receptor was derived from a human donor who received a combined kidney and bone marrow transplant. The chain couples TRBV29-1 to TRBJ2-5, with TRBD1 matching 9 bases. Specimen: Tregs from blood, collected before the transplant. The CDR3 loop reads CSVLQGARETQYF. CDR3 coding DNA: TGCAGCGTCCTACAGGGGGCGCGGGAGACCCAGTACTTC. Supplemented by reference TRBV29-1 and TRBJ2-5, the full variable domain reads SAVISQKPSRDICQRGTSLTIQCQVDSQVTMMFWYRQQPGQSLTLIATANQGSEATYESGFVIDKFPISRPNLTFSTLTVSNMSPEDSSIYLCSVLQGARETQYFGPGTRLLVL.